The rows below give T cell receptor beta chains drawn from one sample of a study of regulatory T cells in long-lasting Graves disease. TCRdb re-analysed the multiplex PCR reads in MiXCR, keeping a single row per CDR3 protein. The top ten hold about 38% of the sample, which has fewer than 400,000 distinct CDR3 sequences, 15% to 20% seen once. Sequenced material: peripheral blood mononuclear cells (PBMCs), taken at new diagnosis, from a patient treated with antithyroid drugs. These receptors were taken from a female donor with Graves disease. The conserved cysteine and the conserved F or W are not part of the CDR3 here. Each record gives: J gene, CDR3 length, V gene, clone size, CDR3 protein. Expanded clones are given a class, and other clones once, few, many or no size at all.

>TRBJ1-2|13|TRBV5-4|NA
ASSLAGGQGNGYT
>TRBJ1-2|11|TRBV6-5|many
ASSSTGYYGYT
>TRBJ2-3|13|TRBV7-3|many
ASSLMAGGTDTQY
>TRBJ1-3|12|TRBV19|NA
ASTMDSSGNTIY
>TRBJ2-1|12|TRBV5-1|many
ASSLEPGRNEQF
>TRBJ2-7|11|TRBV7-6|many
ASSLEQGDEQY
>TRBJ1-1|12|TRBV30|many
AWNRKPMNTEAF
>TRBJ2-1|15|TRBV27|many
ASRGQGGSVAYNEQF
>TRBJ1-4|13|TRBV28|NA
ASSFEGEISEKLF
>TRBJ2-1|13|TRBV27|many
ASSLRGSSYNEQF
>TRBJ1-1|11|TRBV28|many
ASRLPGDGEAF
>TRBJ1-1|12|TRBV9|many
ASSVEPMNTEAF
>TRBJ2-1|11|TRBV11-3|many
ASSSLADNEQF
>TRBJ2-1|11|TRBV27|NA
ASGPGSYNEQF
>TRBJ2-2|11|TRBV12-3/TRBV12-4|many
ASSFLRTGELF
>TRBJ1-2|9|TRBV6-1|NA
ASRTGGGYT
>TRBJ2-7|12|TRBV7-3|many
ASSSGPQGYEQY
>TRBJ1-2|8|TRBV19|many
ASGDSLYT
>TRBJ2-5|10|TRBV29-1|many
SVTPSSETQY
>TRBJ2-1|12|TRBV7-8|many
ASRRGSSYNEQF
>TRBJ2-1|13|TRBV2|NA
ASSLRQGIRVEQF
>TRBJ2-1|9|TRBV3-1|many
ASSQDYETF
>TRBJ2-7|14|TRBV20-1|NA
SARPGLAGVMYEQY
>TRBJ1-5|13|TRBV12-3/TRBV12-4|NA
ASSFVKDGLGPQH
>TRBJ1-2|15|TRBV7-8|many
ASSLVPSSTGDYGYT
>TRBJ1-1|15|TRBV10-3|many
AISESLAEGSNTEAF
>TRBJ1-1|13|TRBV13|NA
ASSSKQGVNTEAF
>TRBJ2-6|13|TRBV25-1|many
ASSESSGGANVLT
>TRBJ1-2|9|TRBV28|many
ASSLGDGYT
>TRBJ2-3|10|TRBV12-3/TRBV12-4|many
ASSANFNTQY
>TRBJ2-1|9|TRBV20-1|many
SARDPSEQF